This entry lists 17 T cell receptor beta chains sequenced from one sample in a study of T cell changes during pregnancy in multiple sclerosis. Some clones are missing from TCRdb's copy, which holds only in-frame ones; the method was immunoSEQ multiplex PCR. The repertoire includes tens of thousands of clones, around 91% of them detected once, and approximately 0.71% sits in the top ten. The sequencing used peripheral blood, collected in the third trimester of pregnancy. Receptor source: a female donor in good health, enrolled as a control in a pregnancy study.

The chain joins TRBV4-3 to TRBJ1-1; TRBD1 is a possible D gene (5 bases). V was pared by 3 bases and J by 4 bases, with 15 bases between. The CDR3 runs to 15 residues. CDR1 is LGHNA and CDR2 is YSLEER in the germline V gene. CDR3 protein: CASSHLRDSLTEAFF. DNA for the CDR3: TGCGCCAGCAGCCATCTAAGAGACAGTCTCACTGAAGCTTTCTTT.

The chain uses TRBV19 and TRBJ1-2; a possible D gene is TRBD1 (5 bases). V was pared by 6 bases and J by 3 bases, with 14 bases between. CDR1 is LNHDA and CDR2 is SQIVND in the germline V gene (reference sequence). The CDR3 is 14 amino acids. The CDR3 protein is CASRSAGIHYGYTF. In DNA, the CDR3 is TGTGCCAGTAGATCGGCAGGGATTCACTATGGCTACACCTTC. The full variable domain, in which reference TRBV19 and TRBJ1-2 provide the parts outside the CDR3, is DGGITQSPKYLFRKEGQNVTLSCEQNLNHDAMYWYRQDPGQGLRLIYYSQIVNDFQKGDIAEGYSVSREKKESFPLTVTSAQKNPTAFYLCASRSAGIHYGYTFGSGTRLTVV.

This CDR3 reads CASSVGLGGNQPQHF. The CDR3 region has the DNA TGTGCCAGCAGCGTAGGGTTGGGAGGGAATCAGCCCCAGCATTTT. V usage is TRBV9 and J usage is TRBJ1-5; no clear D. This CDR3 comprises 15 residues. Looked up from germline, CDR1 is SGDLS and CDR2 is YYNGEE. The germline V and J ends were trimmed by 0 bases and 4 bases, with 11 bases remaining between them. The complete variable domain, with remaining parts taken from reference TRBV9 and TRBJ1-5, reads DSGVTQTPKHLITATGQRVTLRCSPRSGDLSVYWYQQSLDQGLQFLIQYYNGEERAKGNILERFSAQQFPDLHSELNLSSLELGDSALYFCASSVGLGGNQPQHFGDGTRLSIL.

The chain couples TRBV5-1 to TRBJ2-3, with 8 nucleotides matching TRBD1. Germline CDR1 is SGHRS and CDR2 is YFSETQ. J gave up 0 bases and V 5 bases, and 14 bases lay outside the gene matches. The CDR3 is 18 residues long. The CDR3 loop reads CASSHGQGTRRSTDTQYF. For the CDR3, the DNA is TGCGCCAGCAGTCACGGACAGGGTACGAGGAGGAGCACAGATACGCAGTATTTT.

This chain joins TRBV25-1 and TRBJ2-1; TRBD2 is a possible D gene (7 bases). Germline V gene lookup returns CDR1 MGHDK and CDR2 SYGVNS. Trimming shortened V by 4 bases and J by 7 bases, and 20 bases separated the two germline ends. The CDR3 is 16 amino acids. CDR3 in DNA: TGTGCCAGCAGTGGGACACAACGGGGGGCCGGGAATGAGCAGTTCTTC. Translated, it gives CASSGTQRGAGNEQFF.

The rearrangement links TRBV19 to TRBJ1-2, with 8 bases lining up with TRBD1. CDR3 length: 14 residues. Germline-derived CDR1 and CDR2 are LNHDA and SQIVND (reference sequence). V trimming: 6 bases; J trimming: 8 bases; junction bases outside the gene matches: 11. The DNA of the CDR3 is TGTGCCAGTAGGCCCCAGGGGGCTACTTACGGCTACACCTTC. It translates to CASRPQGATYGYTF.

The gene calls are TRBV7-2 and TRBJ2-3, with D maybe TRBD2 (6 bases). Germline V gene lookup returns CDR1 SGHTA and CDR2 FQGNSA. The CDR3 consists of 15 residues. V was shortened by 5 bases and J by 4 bases, with 16 bases between the two germline ends. This chain's CDR3 is CASSPGGVSADTQYF. Written as DNA, the CDR3 is TGTGCCAGCAGCCCCGGCGGGGTAAGCGCAGATACGCAGTATTTT.

The CDR3 region has the DNA TGTGCCAGCAGCCCCCGAGGGCCGACCTCTGGGGCCAACGTCCTGACTTTC. Protein: CASSPRGPTSGANVLTF. The rearrangement uses TRBV11-3 and TRBJ2-6; D possibly corresponds to TRBD2 (5 bases). Trimming took 5 bases from V and 0 from J, leaving 14 bases between them. The CDR3 runs to 17 residues. Per the germline V gene, CDR1 is SGHNT and CDR2 is YENEEA.

The chain joins TRBV5-1 to TRBJ1-3; D ambiguous. The CDR3 contains 16 residues. CDR1 SGHRS and CDR2 YFSETQ come from the germline V gene. Trimming removed 0 bases at V and 1 base at J, with 11 bases between. The DNA for the CDR3 is TGCGCCAGCAGCTTGGCCACCGGGGTTTCTGGAAACACCATATATTTT. This codes for CASSLATGVSGNTIYF.

CDR3 sequence reads: CASSLRWLGLGSGYTF. For the CDR3, the DNA is TGTGCCAGCAGCTTACGTTGGTTGGGCTTGGGCAGTGGCTACACCTTC. The chain recombines TRBV7-8 with TRBJ1-2; D is unresolved. The CDR3 covers 16 residues. The germline V and J ends were trimmed by 2 bases and 7 bases, with 20 bases remaining between them. Germline lookup yields CDR1 SGHVS and CDR2 FQNEAQ.

This clone was seen once. J is TRBJ2-3 and V is TRBV28; D possibly corresponds to TRBD1 (5 bases). The V end lost 2 bases, the J end lost 2 bases, and 20 bases lay between the germline ends. The length of the CDR3 is 18 residues. CDR1 MDHEN and CDR2 SYDVKM come from the germline V gene. The CDR3 sequence is CASSLGAPRLGHTDTQYF. The CDR3 DNA follows: TGTGCCAGCAGTTTAGGGGCCCCACGGTTAGGGCACACAGATACGCAGTATTTT.

This chain joins TRBV19 and TRBJ1-1; D is perhaps TRBD1 (6 bases). The V gene's germline CDR1 is LNHDA and CDR2 SQIVND (reference sequence). V lost 6 bases and J 1 base, leaving 9 bases between the germline ends. The CDR3 is 13 amino acids. The CDR3 nucleotides are TGTGCCAGTAGCCCCAGGGGGAACACTGAAGCTTTCTTT. Protein sequence: CASSPRGNTEAFF.

The gene calls are TRBV14 and TRBJ2-6, with no clear D. CDR1 is SGHDN, CDR2 FVKESK, per germline. Deletions cut 0 bases from V and 1 base from J, with 13 bases between. The CDR3 has 18 amino acids. The CDR3 DNA reads as TGTGCCAGCAGCCAAGATATTTTCGTATCTTCTGGGGCCAACGTCCTGACTTTC. This codes for CASSQDIFVSSGANVLTF. Complete variable domain (other parts from reference TRBV14 and TRBJ2-6): EAGVTQFPSHSVIEKGQTVTLRCDPISGHDNLYWYRRVMGKEIKFLLHFVKESKQDESGMPNNRFLAERTGGTYSTLKVQPAELEDSGVYFCASSQDIFVSSGANVLTFGAGSRLTVL.

This clone has a single count. Additional DNA sequences in this sample encode the identical CDR3. The V gene is TRBV27, the J gene TRBJ1-1, with D unresolved. Germline CDR1 is MNHEY and CDR2 is SMNVEV (reference sequence). The CDR3 contains 13 residues. V lost 6 bases to trimming and J lost 1 base, with 9 bases between them. The CDR3 DNA sequence: TGTGCCAGCAGCTTCAGCGGGAACACTGAAGCTTTCTTT. Translation gives CASSFSGNTEAFF.

This rearrangement joins TRBV28 to TRBJ2-2; D is uncertain. The germline V and J ends were trimmed by 5 bases and 5 bases, with 12 bases remaining between them. The CDR3 consists of 14 residues. Germline CDR1 reads MDHEN; CDR2 reads SYDVKM. The CDR3 DNA sequence: TGTGCCAGCAGTCCATACCCCGGGACCGGGGAGCTGTTTTTT. It translates to CASSPYPGTGELFF.

The chain joins TRBV18 to TRBJ1-2; 7 nucleotides align to TRBD1. V gave up 3 bases and J gave up 4 bases; unmatched junction bases: 5. Per the germline V gene, CDR1 is KGHSH and CDR2 is LQKENI. The CDR3 extends over 14 amino acids. The CDR3 DNA follows: TGTGCCAGCTCACCGGGGCAGGGGGTCTATGGCTACACCTTC. Amino acids: CASSPGQGVYGYTF. Full variable domain (missing parts from reference TRBV18 and TRBJ1-2): NAGVMQNPRHLVRRRGQEARLRCSPMKGHSHVYWYRQLPEEGLKFMVYLQKENIIDESGMPKERFSAEFPKEGPSILRIQQVVRGDSAAYFCASSPGQGVYGYTFGSGTRLTVV.

The chain is built from TRBV29-1 and TRBJ2-2; D remains ambiguous. The V gene lost 3 bases and the J gene lost 1 base, with 6 bases spanning the gap. The CDR3 totals 13 residues. Germline V CDR1 and CDR2: SQVTM, ANQGSEA. The CDR3 nucleotides read TGCAGCGTTGACTACAGGAACACCGGGGAGCTGTTTTTT. Translation: CSVDYRNTGELFF.